The 17 T cell receptor beta chains reported below all come from one sample, sequenced in a study of T cell responses to AZD1222 COVID-19 vaccine. TCRdb's copy holds only in-frame clones and misses some; the assay was immunoSEQ multiplex PCR. This table holds under 150,000 clones, roughly nine tenths found once. Specimen: peripheral blood, collected 28 days after the second AZD1222 dose. The source of these receptors is an adult who received the AZD1222 COVID-19 vaccine.

The chain uses TRBV7-2 and TRBJ1-6; no definite D call. CDR1 and CDR2 (germline): SGHTA, FQGNSA. V was shortened by 1 base and J by 9 bases, with 7 bases between the two germline ends. CDR3 size: 13 residues. The CDR3 here is CASSLGQSSPLHF. In nucleotides, the CDR3 is TGTGCCAGCAGCTTAGGGCAGTCTTCACCCCTCCACTTT.

This clone was picked up one time. The chain links TRBV5-1 to TRBJ2-3; TRBD1 or TRBD2 may be the D gene (5 bases each). The CDR3 has 14 residues. The V end lost 6 bases, the J end lost 4 bases, and 15 bases lay between the germline ends. The germline CDR1 and CDR2 sequences are SGHRS and YFSETQ. CDR3 DNA sequence: TGCGCCAGCAACCTAAGAGGGGACCCAGATACGCAGTATTTT. This sequence encodes CASNLRGDPDTQYF. The complete variable domain, with remaining parts taken from reference TRBV5-1 and TRBJ2-3, reads KAGVTQTPRYLIKTRGQQVTLSCSPISGHRSVSWYQQTPGQGLQFLFEYFSETQRNKGNFPGRFSGRQFSNSRSEMNVSTLELGDSALYLCASNLRGDPDTQYFGPGTRLTVL.

The chain links TRBV19 to TRBJ2-7; maybe TRBD2 (6 bases). The CDR3 runs 14 residues. Trimming removed 7 bases from V and 2 bases from J, with 15 bases in between. The germline gives CDR1 LNHDA, CDR2 SQIVND (reference sequence). For the CDR3, the DNA is TGTGCCAGTAAGGCCAGCGGGCCCCCCTACGAGCAGTACTTC. Residues: CASKASGPPYEQYF.

The rearrangement links TRBV19 to TRBJ1-1, with TRBD1 matching 8 bases. CDR1 is LNHDA and CDR2 is SQIVND in the germline V gene (reference sequence). CDR3 size: 14 residues. V lost 5 bases to trimming and J lost 5 bases; unmatched junction nucleotides: 7. Here the CDR3 DNA reads TGTGCCAGTAGTTACCGACAGGGGAGGACTGAAGCTTTCTTT. As protein: CASSYRQGRTEAFF.

The rearrangement links TRBV29-1 to TRBJ2-3; possibly TRBD2 for D (7 bases). The germline V gene encodes CDR1 SQVTM and CDR2 ANQGSEA. CDR3 length: 13 amino acids. Trimming shortened V by 8 bases and J by 2 bases, and 14 bases separated the two germline ends. The CDR3 loop is CSPRGPDTDTQYF. DNA of the CDR3: TGCAGCCCGCGGGGGCCCGACACAGATACGCAGTATTTT.

The J gene is TRBJ2-6, the V gene TRBV5-1; weak D call: TRBD1 (5 bases). Germline V gene data show CDR1 as SGHRS and CDR2 as YFSETQ. The CDR3 consists of 15 residues. The V and J ends lost 7 bases and 0 bases respectively, with 11 bases between them. This CDR3 reads CASVDSFSGANVLTF. As DNA, the CDR3 is TGCGCCAGCGTCGACAGCTTCTCTGGGGCCAACGTCCTGACTTTC. Based on the CDR3 plus reference TRBV5-1 and TRBJ2-6, the full variable domain is KAGVTQTPRYLIKTRGQQVTLSCSPISGHRSVSWYQQTPGQGLQFLFEYFSETQRNKGNFPGRFSGRQFSNSRSEMNVSTLELGDSALYLCASVDSFSGANVLTFGAGSRLTVL.

The chain combines TRBV2 with TRBJ2-1, with D perhaps matching TRBD1 (5 bases). V lost 2 bases and J lost 8, with 13 bases in between. This CDR3 has 14 amino acids. CDR1 SNHLY and CDR2 FYNNEI come from the germline V gene. The CDR3, as DNA: TGTGCCAGCAGTGAACTAGAAAGGGGCCATGAGCAGTTCTTC. This encodes CASSELERGHEQFF.

The CDR3 coding sequence is TGTGCCAGCAGCGACCCATACGAGCAGTACTTC. Encoded protein: CASSDPYEQYF. This chain uses TRBV6-5 with TRBJ2-7, with D unclear. The CDR3 sequence is 11 residues long. The germline V gene has CDR1 MNHEY and CDR2 SVGAGI. The V end was cut by 6 bases, the J end by 4 bases, with 7 bases between.

The chain is built from TRBV3-1 (or the pseudogene TRBV3-2) and TRBJ1-4; a possible D gene is TRBD1 (5 bases). Trimming pared 1 base from V and 10 bases from J, leaving 16 bases between. The CDR3 consists of 15 residues. Germline V lookup: CDR1 LGHDT, CDR2 YNNKEL (reference sequence). The CDR3 loop reads CASSQVTGGGGKLFF. The CDR3 DNA sequence: TGTGCCAGCAGCCAAGTCACCGGGGGTGGTGGAAAACTGTTTTTT.

The chain combines TRBV5-1 with TRBJ1-1; maybe TRBD1 (5 bases). The germline gives CDR1 SGHRS, CDR2 YFSETQ. V gave up 0 bases and J gave up 3 bases, with 9 bases separating them. The CDR3 length is 14 residues. CDR3 amino acids: CASSLALGDTEAFF. CDR3 DNA sequence: TGCGCCAGCAGCTTGGCTTTGGGGGACACTGAAGCTTTCTTT.

The rearrangement links TRBV19 to TRBJ1-5; D gene unclear. CDR1 LNHDA and CDR2 SQIVND come from the germline V gene (reference sequence). CDR3 size: 14 residues. V gave up 1 base and J gave up 4 bases, with 8 bases separating them. The CDR3 DNA sequence: TGTGCCAGTAGTATAGTGGAGCTTAATCAGCCCCAGCATTTT. This codes for CASSIVELNQPQHF.

The chain links TRBV18 to TRBJ1-1; 9 nucleotides line up with TRBD1. Germline CDR1 and CDR2: KGHSH and LQKENI. This CDR3 is 15 amino acids long. Trimming cost V 3 bases and J 1 base; bases outside gene matches: 3. The CDR3 DNA sequence: TGTGCCAGCTCACCCTGGACAGGGGAGAACACTGAAGCTTTCTTT. Translated: CASSPWTGENTEAFF.

The rearrangement joins TRBV6-5 to TRBJ1-5; D not certain. The CDR3 contains 14 residues. V gave up 7 bases and J gave up 2 bases, with 12 bases separating them. From germline, CDR1 is MNHEY and CDR2 SVGAGI. The CDR3 spells CASKERVGNQPQHF. The DNA of the CDR3 is TGTGCCAGCAAGGAGAGGGTTGGCAATCAGCCCCAGCATTTT.

The V gene is TRBV5-6, the J gene TRBJ1-5; D gene uncertain. The CDR3 totals 13 residues. The V gene's germline CDR1 is SGHDT and CDR2 YYEEEE. V gave up 4 bases and J gave up 7 bases, with 12 bases separating them. In DNA form, the CDR3 reads TGTGCCAGCAGCACCGCGGCGGAACAGCCCCAGCATTTT. It translates to CASSTAAEQPQHF.

The genes are TRBV24-1 and TRBJ2-3; 10 positions match TRBD2. V trimming: 2 bases; J trimming: 0 bases; junction bases outside the gene matches: 4. The CDR3 extends over 17 amino acids. The germline V gene encodes CDR1 KGHDR and CDR2 SFDVKD. CDR3 nucleotide sequence: TGTGCCACCAGTGATTCGAAACTAGCGGGGAGCACAGATACGCAGTATTTT. It specifies CATSDSKLAGSTDTQYF.

This sequence joins TRBV18 and TRBJ1-2, with D unresolved. This CDR3 has 13 amino acids. V shed 6 bases and J shed 1 base, with 9 bases lying between them. Germline assignment: CDR1 KGHSH and CDR2 LQKENI. The DNA for the CDR3 is TGTGCCAGCTCCGTCAGCGGTAACTATGGCTACACCTTC. Its protein is CASSVSGNYGYTF.

The V and J genes are TRBV5-1 and TRBJ1-4; 7 bases match TRBD1. V lost 6 bases to trimming and J lost 4 bases; unmatched junction nucleotides: 6. Looked up from germline, CDR1 is SGHRS and CDR2 is YFSETQ. This CDR3 region has 14 residues. CDR3: CASNSGQINEKLFF. The CDR3, as DNA: TGCGCCAGCAATTCGGGACAGATTAATGAAAAACTGTTTTTT.